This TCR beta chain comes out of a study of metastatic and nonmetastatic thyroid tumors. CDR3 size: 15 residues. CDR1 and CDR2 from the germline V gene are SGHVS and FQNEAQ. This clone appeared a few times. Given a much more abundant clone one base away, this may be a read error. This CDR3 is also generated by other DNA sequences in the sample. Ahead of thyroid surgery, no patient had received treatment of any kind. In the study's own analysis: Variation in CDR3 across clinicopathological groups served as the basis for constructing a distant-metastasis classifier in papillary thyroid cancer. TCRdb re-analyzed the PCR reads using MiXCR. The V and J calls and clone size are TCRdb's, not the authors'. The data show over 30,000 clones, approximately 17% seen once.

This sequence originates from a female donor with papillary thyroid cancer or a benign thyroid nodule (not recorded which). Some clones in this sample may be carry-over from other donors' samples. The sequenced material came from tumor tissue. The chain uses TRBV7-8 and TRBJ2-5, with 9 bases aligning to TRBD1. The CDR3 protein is CASSLTPGQGETQYF. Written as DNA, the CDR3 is TGTGCCAGCAGCTTAACCCCGGGACAGGGCGAGACACAGTACTTC.